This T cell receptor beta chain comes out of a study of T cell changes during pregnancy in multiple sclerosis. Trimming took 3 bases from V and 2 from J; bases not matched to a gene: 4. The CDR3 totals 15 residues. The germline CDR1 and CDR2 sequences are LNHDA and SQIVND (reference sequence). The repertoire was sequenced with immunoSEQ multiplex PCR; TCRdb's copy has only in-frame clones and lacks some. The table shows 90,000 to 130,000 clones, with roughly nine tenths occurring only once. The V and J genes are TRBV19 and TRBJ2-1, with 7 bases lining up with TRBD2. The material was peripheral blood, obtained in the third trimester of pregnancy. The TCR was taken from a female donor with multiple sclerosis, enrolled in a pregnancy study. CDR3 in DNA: TGTGCCAGTAGTATCGCGGGAGTGGCCTACAATGAGCAGTTCTTC. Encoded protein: CASSIAGVAYNEQFF.